The sequence of this T cell receptor (beta chain) was determined in a study of memory CD4+ T cells and cytomegalovirus serostatus. About the research overall: This sample comes from healthy Belgian adults, about nine CMV seropositive, around 26 seronegative. Study findings and constraints: Suggested: most of the CMV-linked TCR signature lies in CD4+ memory cells.

As regards this clone: The antigen is not known.

Single viable CD3+CD4+CD8-CD45RO+ cells were sorted as the memory CD4+ T cells. CMV serostatus came from serum IgG against pp150, pp28, p38, p52. Original data processing: Out-of-frame sequences were removed, leaving roughly 2,200,000 distinct TCRbeta sequences. Sequencing used immunoSEQ multiplex PCR; TCRdb keeps in-frame clones, though not all of them. V and J calls and clone size are those listed in that table; D and trimming were worked out from the DNA. The table shows 50,000 to 75,000 clones, with 75% to 90% occurring only once. The germline CDR1 and CDR2 sequences are WNHNN and SYGVQD (reference sequence). With 1 base removed from V and 4 bases from J, the gap between germline ends came to 10 bases. The CDR3 is 15 amino acids.

V usage is TRBV10-1 and J usage is TRBJ2-2; a weak D match, TRBD1 (5 bases). This sequence originates from an adult in good health and CMV-seronegative. The sample comprised memory CD4+ T cells from blood. CDR3 sequence (DNA): TGCGCCAGCAGTGAGTTGCAGGGCGGCACCGGGGAGCTGTTTTTT. This gives the protein CASSELQGGTGELFF.